This TCR beta chain stems from a study of blood T cell repertoires in COVID-19. In the authors' workflow: Counts of nucleated cells, estimated from reference gene primer amplification, were obtained. The table came from immunoSEQ multiplex PCR; TCRdb's copy has only in-frame clones and leaves some out. V and J calls and clone size are copied from that table; D and trimming were computed from the DNA. The sample carries roughly 150,000 clones, around 90% recorded once. The junction had 5 bases not matched to a gene; V was cut back by 1 base and J by 4 bases. The germline gives CDR1 LGHDT, CDR2 YNNKEL (reference sequence). The length of the CDR3 is 15 residues.

The TCR comes from a woman aged 40 to 50 who had been exposed to COVID-19. The genes are TRBV3-1 (or the pseudogene TRBV3-2) and TRBJ2-5; TRBD2 aligns across 8 bases. The specimen was PBMCs or T cells enriched from blood (not recorded which). In DNA, the CDR3 is TGTGCCAGCAGCCAAGTTTGGGGACTAGGAGAGACCCAGTACTTC. Residues: CASSQVWGLGETQYF.